The subject of this entry is one TCR beta chain. Clones were sequenced by immunoSEQ multiplex PCR, and TCRdb holds only the in-frame ones, with some missing. This table holds 350,000 or so clones, 90% found once. The data are from a study of blood T cell repertoires in COVID-19. For the study at large: Collection of acute and convalescent COVID-19 samples took place in the United States, Italy and Spain. PBMCs, B-cell-depleted T cells, or T cells provided the cDNA or gDNA that made up the material.

Trimming removed 2 bases from V and 12 bases from J; junction bases left unmatched: 8. This CDR3 is built from 15 residues. Per the germline V gene, CDR1 is MNHEY and CDR2 is SVGAGI. Material: peripheral blood. This chain uses TRBV6-5 with TRBJ2-1; 12 bases agree with TRBD2. This TCR was sampled from a young man with active or convalescent COVID-19. This CDR3 reads CASSYGLAGPIGQFF. Written as DNA, the CDR3 is TGTGCCAGCAGTTACGGACTAGCGGGACCAATCGGGCAGTTCTTC.